This T cell receptor (beta chain) was sequenced for a study of radiotherapy plus CTLA-4 blockade in lung cancer. Study at large: For less than 20% of patients, objective responses occurred, and just over 30% had disease control. Study-level points and caveats: Reportedly, early blood T cell clone dynamics best predicted response, with interferon-beta. Once radiotherapy plus ipilimumab had been given, TCR clones derived from tumor expanded in blood.

The trim removed 2 bases at V and 10 bases at J, leaving 8 bases unmatched. The germline V gene encodes CDR1 MNHEY and CDR2 SMNVEV (reference sequence). This CDR3 comprises 16 residues. Here immunoSEQ multiplex PCR was the method, and the copy in TCRdb shows in-frame clones only, minus some. Here the sample spans 95,000 to 150,000 clones, 70% to 90% being singletons. This clone was seen once. Its cognate antigen is unknown. This chain joins TRBV27 and TRBJ2-1; 13 bases are a match to TRBD2. Sequences were derived from peripheral blood, sampled from a patient treated with radiotherapy plus ipilimumab. This TCR came from a human donor with non-small cell lung cancer that progressed on radiotherapy plus ipilimumab. CDR3 amino acids: CASSLLGLAGEKEQFF. For the CDR3, the DNA is TGTGCCAGCAGTTTACTAGGACTAGCGGGAGAAAAAGAGCAGTTCTTC.